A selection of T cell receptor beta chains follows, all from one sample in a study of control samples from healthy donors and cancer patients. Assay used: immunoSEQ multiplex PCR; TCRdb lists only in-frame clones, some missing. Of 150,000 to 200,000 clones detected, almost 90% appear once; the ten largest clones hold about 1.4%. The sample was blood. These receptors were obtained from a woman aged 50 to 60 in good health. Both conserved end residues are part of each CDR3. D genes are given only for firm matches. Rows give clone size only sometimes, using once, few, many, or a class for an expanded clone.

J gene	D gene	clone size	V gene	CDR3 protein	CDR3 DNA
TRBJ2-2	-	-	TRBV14	CASSQEGSRRTGELFF	TGTGCCAGCAGCCAAGAGGGCTCCCGTAGGACCGGGGAGCTGTTTTTT
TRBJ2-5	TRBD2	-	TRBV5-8	CASSLGSGRETQYF	TGTGCCAGCAGCTTGGGTAGCGGGCGCGAGACCCAGTACTTC
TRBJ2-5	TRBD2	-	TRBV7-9	CASSLAVRGGPGTQYF	TGTGCCAGCAGCCTAGCCGTTCGGGGGGGCCCGGGGACCCAGTACTTC
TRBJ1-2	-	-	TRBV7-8	CASTAQRDPNPVRTF	TGTGCCAGCACCGCCCAAAGGGACCCTAACCCCGTCCGCACCTTC
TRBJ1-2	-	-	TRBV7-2	CASSLEGHPMSGYTF	TGTGCCAGCAGCTTGGAAGGACACCCGATGAGTGGCTACACCTTC
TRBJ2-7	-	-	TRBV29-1	CSVERSPYEQYF	TGCAGCGTTGAGCGGAGCCCCTACGAGCAGTACTTC
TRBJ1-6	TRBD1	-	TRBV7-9	CASSLEGQVNSPLHF	TGTGCCAGCAGCTTAGAAGGACAGGTGAATTCACCCCTCCACTTT
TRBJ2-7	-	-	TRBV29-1	CSVEAGNSYEQYF	TGCAGCGTTGAGGCAGGAAACTCCTACGAGCAGTACTTC
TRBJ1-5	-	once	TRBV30	CAWSVGVLGNQPQHF	TGTGCCTGGAGTGTAGGGGTGCTGGGCAATCAGCCCCAGCATTTT
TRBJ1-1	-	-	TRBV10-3	CAISESVSAFF	TGTGCCATCAGTGAGTCAGTGTCGGCTTTCTTT
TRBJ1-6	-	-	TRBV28	CASRRAGEGNSPLHF	TGTGCCAGCAGAAGGGCAGGGGAGGGTAATTCACCCCTCCACTTT
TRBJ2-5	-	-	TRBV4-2	CASSLTGVYQETQYF	TGTGCCAGCAGCCTAACGGGAGTGTACCAAGAGACCCAGTACTTC
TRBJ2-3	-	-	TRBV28	CASSPGSTDTQYF	TGTGCCAGCAGTCCCGGGAGCACAGATACGCAGTATTTT
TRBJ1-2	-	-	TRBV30	CAWNVGIGYTF	TGTGCCTGGAACGTGGGGATCGGCTACACCTTC
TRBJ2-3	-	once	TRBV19	CASSIVTRGTGTQYF	TGTGCCAGTAGTATAGTAACCCGGGGGACGGGTACGCAGTATTTT
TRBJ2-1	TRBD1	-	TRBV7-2	CASSLGQGAYNEQFF	TGTGCCAGCAGCCTTGGACAGGGTGCCTACAATGAGCAGTTCTTC
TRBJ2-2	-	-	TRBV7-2	CARYGENGELFF	TGTGCTAGATACGGGGAGAACGGGGAGCTGTTTTTT
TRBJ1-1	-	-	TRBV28	CASIRRLLNTEAFF	TGTGCCAGCATCAGGCGTCTCTTGAACACTGAAGCTTTCTTT